These T cell receptor beta chains were read from a single sample in a study of shared T cell receptors in the human thymus. Clones were read by immunoSEQ multiplex PCR, and TCRdb kept only the in-frame ones, dropping some. The sample lists 700,000 to 750,000 clones, approximately 85% occurring once. These data are also associated with another study on human thymus T cells.

The sequenced material came from thymocytes. These receptor sequences come from a girl in the first two years of life with a congenital heart defect. Both conserved end residues are part of each CDR3. Fields, in order: clone size, D gene, J gene, V gene, CDR3 DNA, CDR3 protein. The D gene is left open where the match is weak. Expanded clones get a size class; other rows say once, few or many, or leave the size out.

NA | TRBD1 | TRBJ2-3 | TRBV28 | TGTGCCAGCAGTTTCCCCGGTGAGACAGGGAGCGCAGATACGCAGTATTTT | CASSFPGETGSADTQYF
NA | TRBD2 | TRBJ2-1 | TRBV6-4 | TGTGCCAGCAGTGACCGAGACCTAGCGGGGGCCCTCAATGAGCAGTTCTTC | CASSDRDLAGALNEQFF
few | TRBD1 | TRBJ1-1 | TRBV27 | TGTGCCAGCAGTTTTACCAGGGACAGGCCCAACACTGAAGCTTTCTTT | CASSFTRDRPNTEAFF
NA | NA | TRBJ1-5 | TRBV5-5 | TGTGCCAGCAGCCGGAAGGTCGGGGGGGGCAGAAATCAGCCCCAGCATTTT | CASSRKVGGGRNQPQHF
few | TRBD2 | TRBJ2-5 | TRBV4-1 | TGCGCCAGCAGCAGACTAGCGTCTGCCGAGACCCAGTACTTC | CASSRLASAETQYF
NA | NA | TRBJ1-5 | TRBV4-3 | TGCGCCAGCAGCCAAGTTGGGGGCCCCAATCAGCCCCAGCATTTT | CASSQVGGPNQPQHF
few | NA | TRBJ1-2 | TRBV5-6 | TGTGCCAGCAGCCTGGACTACAGGGTTTTGAATGGCTACACCTTC | CASSLDYRVLNGYTF
NA | TRBD1 | TRBJ2-1 | TRBV7-7 | TGTGCTAGCAGCCTTACACATGGGGGGGCGGGACAGGGCCCTGAGCAGTTCTTC | CASSLTHGGAGQGPEQFF
NA | TRBD2 | TRBJ2-1 | TRBV7-2 | TGTGCCAGCAGCTTAGGAGCTAGCGGGGGGGTCGGCAATGAGCAGTTCTTC | CASSLGASGGVGNEQFF
once | NA | TRBJ1-2 | TRBV6-6 | TGTGCCAGCAGTTATCGAAGACACTACTATGGCTACACCTTC | CASSYRRHYYGYTF
NA | NA | TRBJ2-3 | TRBV4-3 | TGCGCCAGCAGCCAACGCGCGGGGGCAGAGTCAGATACGCAGTATTTT | CASSQRAGAESDTQYF
NA | NA | TRBJ1-1 | TRBV6-5 | TGTGCCAGCAGTTCCAGGGGAGGGACTGAAGCTTTCTTT | CASSSRGGTEAFF
NA | NA | TRBJ1-2 | TRBV18 | TGTGCCAGCTCACCAGGCGGGTTCTCCTATGGCTACACCTTC | CASSPGGFSYGYTF
NA | NA | TRBJ1-5 | TRBV28 | TGTGCCAGCAGTTTTGGGACTTATCAGCCCCAGCATTTT | CASSFGTYQPQHF